Here is one T cell receptor (beta chain) with its context. Its target is not known. This entry comes from a study of cytomegalovirus exposure and HLA in healthy donors. Study outcomes and limitations: The authors later linked a missense DCLRE1C variant to TCR beta V- and J-gene trimming. According to the study, 160 or so TCR beta chains were cytomegalovirus-associated. Specific recognition of CMV antigens was confirmed in vitro for three chains (all CMV-associated). Sequencing artifact likely explains a cluster of highly shared sequence variants.

The CDR3 sequence is 16 residues long. Germline V gives CDR1 LGHNA, CDR2 YSLEER. With 0 bases removed from V and 2 bases from J, the gap between germline ends came to 12 bases. The study ran its PCR with 60 Vbeta and 13 Jbeta primers. Profiled with immunoSEQ multiplex PCR; TCRdb holds only in-frame clones, not every one. The sample lists 84,000 or so clones; about 80% were seen once. The TCR originated in a male donor in good health and CMV-seronegative. This chain joins TRBV4-3 and TRBJ2-3; possible D gene TRBD2, 6 bases. The sequenced material came from PBMCs. DNA for the CDR3: TGCGCCAGCAGCCAAGAGGGGGGACGGCTCACAGATACGCAGTATTTT. It yields the protein CASSQEGGRLTDTQYF.